This T cell receptor beta chain is drawn from a study of T cell repertoires in cytomegalovirus infection. Study background: Researchers turned to recently identified HLA-C-restricted CMV epitopes as well as well-studied HLA-B-restricted ones. Carrying CMV and the relevant HLA type showed in public TCR beta signatures.

TCRdb called the reads again in MiXCR, with one record for every CDR3 protein. The sample has about 700,000 distinct CDR3 sequences, around a third seen once. V shed 4 bases, J shed 6 bases, and the junction held 8 bases outside the gene matches. The CDR3 length is 15 residues. This clonotype was seen many times. Its antigen is not identified. Findings of the study overall: HLA-C-restricted TCR beta clonotypes specific for CMV led the ex vivo response. The cumulative frequency of public TCR beta families identified carriers of CMV plus the relevant HLA.

This specimen was cultured PBMCs, taken from culture after CMV antigen stimulation. The receptor was derived from a human donor in good health (CMV status not recorded). Some clones in this sample may be carry-over from other donors' samples. The chain employs TRBV12-3 or TRBV12-4 and TRBJ1-4; 7 nucleotides agree with TRBD1. The CDR3: CASSSRQGSYEKLFF. In DNA, the CDR3 is TGTGCCAGCAGTTCACGACAGGGAAGTTATGAAAAACTGTTTTTT.